The rows below give T cell receptor beta chains drawn from one sample of a study of naive and memory T cell subsets. Using its own MiXCR run on the UMI-ligation and nested PCR reads, TCRdb lists one record per CDR3 protein. The profile covers some 36,000 distinct CDR3 sequences, with about an eighth appearing a single time and approximately 20% taken by the ten largest. The material sequenced was effector memory CD4+ T cells from blood. Receptor source: a human donor in good health. Each CDR3 is given with its conserved first and last residue. The order of the fields is CDR3 protein, CDR3 DNA, J gene, clone size, V gene, D gene. The D gene is left open where the match is weak. Clone size is shown for a subset of rows, as once, few, many or a class of expanded clone.

CDR3 protein: CASSIGWTGNQPQHF
CDR3 DNA: TGTGCCAGTAGTATAGGGTGGACAGGCAATCAGCCCCAGCATTTT
J gene: TRBJ1-5
clone size: NA
V gene: TRBV19
D gene: NA

CDR3 protein: CASSLLAGVSTGELFF
CDR3 DNA: TGTGCCAGCAGCTTACTAGCGGGAGTATCCACCGGGGAGCTGTTTTTT
J gene: TRBJ2-2
clone size: many
V gene: TRBV9
D gene: TRBD2

CDR3 protein: CASGRLGGAGNTIYF
CDR3 DNA: TGTGCCAGCGGACGACTGGGCGGCGCTGGAAACACCATATATTTT
J gene: TRBJ1-3
clone size: NA
V gene: TRBV5-5
D gene: NA

CDR3 protein: CASSRQRGREEQYF
CDR3 DNA: TGTGCCAGCAGCCGCCAACGGGGCAGGGAAGAGCAGTACTTC
J gene: TRBJ2-7
clone size: few
V gene: TRBV28
D gene: NA

CDR3 protein: CASSRTGTSPPESFQYF
CDR3 DNA: TGTGCCAGCAGCCGAACCGGGACTAGTCCCCCTGAAAGCTTTCAGTACTTC
J gene: TRBJ2-7
clone size: NA
V gene: TRBV3-1
D gene: TRBD2

CDR3 protein: CASSLGWVETQYF
CDR3 DNA: TGTGCCAGCAGCTTAGGTTGGGTAGAGACCCAGTACTTC
J gene: TRBJ2-5
clone size: few
V gene: TRBV7-2
D gene: NA

CDR3 protein: CASSLGIVGGQGITGELFF
CDR3 DNA: TGCGCCAGCAGTCTTGGAATCGTTGGTGGGCAGGGGATCACCGGGGAGCTGTTTTTT
J gene: TRBJ2-2
clone size: NA
V gene: TRBV5-1
D gene: NA

CDR3 protein: CATSDSWNNEQFF
CDR3 DNA: TGTGCCACCAGTGATTCTTGGAACAATGAGCAGTTCTTC
J gene: TRBJ2-1
clone size: many
V gene: TRBV24-1
D gene: NA

CDR3 protein: CASSLTLTGTLETQYF
CDR3 DNA: TGTGCCAGCAGCTTAACGCTAACCGGGACCTTAGAGACCCAGTACTTC
J gene: TRBJ2-5
clone size: NA
V gene: TRBV7-9
D gene: NA

CDR3 protein: CASRGIPQETQYF
CDR3 DNA: TGTGCCAGTAGAGGGATTCCTCAAGAGACCCAGTACTTC
J gene: TRBJ2-5
clone size: few
V gene: TRBV19
D gene: NA

CDR3 protein: CASSLNPRLAGGQETQYF
CDR3 DNA: TGTGCCAGCAGCCTCAACCCGAGACTAGCGGGAGGACAAGAGACCCAGTACTTC
J gene: TRBJ2-5
clone size: many
V gene: TRBV11-2
D gene: TRBD2

CDR3 protein: CASSTVGGDTGELFF
CDR3 DNA: TGCGCCAGCAGTACCGTGGGGGGCGACACCGGGGAGCTGTTTTTT
J gene: TRBJ2-2
clone size: few
V gene: TRBV5-1
D gene: NA

CDR3 protein: CSAVKENTEAFF
CDR3 DNA: TGCAGTGCCGTCAAAGAGAACACTGAAGCTTTCTTT
J gene: TRBJ1-1
clone size: NA
V gene: TRBV20-1
D gene: NA

CDR3 protein: CASSGRADRGRYGYTF
CDR3 DNA: TGTGCCAGCAGTGGGAGGGCGGACAGGGGGCGGTATGGCTACACCTTC
J gene: TRBJ1-2
clone size: few
V gene: TRBV28
D gene: TRBD1